The 31 T cell receptor beta chains in this list originate from one sample, sequenced in a study of cytomegalovirus exposure and HLA in healthy donors. Both 60 Vbeta primers and 13 Jbeta primers went into the PCR. Produced via immunoSEQ multiplex PCR; TCRdb's table is partial and in-frame only. The table records approximately 120,000 clones, about four fifths of them present only once. Sequenced input: PBMCs. These receptors were collected from a woman aged 25 to 39 in good health and CMV-seronegative.

This clone was recorded a few times. DNA of the CDR3: TGCGCCAGCAGCTTAGGACAAACTATCACTGAAGCTTTCTTT. It yields the protein CASSLGQTITEAFF. The chain employs TRBV5-1 and TRBJ1-1, with a tentative D call TRBD1 (5 bases). With 2 bases removed from V and 4 bases from J, the gap between germline ends came to 12 bases. Germline values: CDR1 SGHRS, CDR2 YFSETQ. This CDR3 spans 14 amino acids.

CDR3 in amino acids: CSVGAPTPYNEQFF. CDR3 sequence (DNA): TGCAGCGTCGGAGCCCCCACTCCCTACAATGAGCAGTTCTTC. This rearrangement joins TRBV29-1 to TRBJ2-1; D call uncertain. The germline CDR1 and CDR2 sequences are SQVTM and ANQGSEA. The ends were cut back, 6 bases at V and 2 bases at J, with 14 bases in the middle. The CDR3 length is 14 residues.

The chain has TRBV6-6 and TRBJ2-7, with 8 nucleotides matching TRBD1. Trimming at V came to 6 bases and at J to 6 bases, leaving 4 bases not matched to a gene. Per the germline V gene, CDR1 is MNHNY and CDR2 is SVGAGI (reference sequence). This CDR3 has 12 amino acids. CDR3 nucleotides: TGTGCCAGCAGCATACAGGGGGTCGAGCAGTACTTC. This translates into CASSIQGVEQYF.

The chain joins TRBV6-5 to TRBJ2-7; TRBD1 agrees at 7 bases. V trimming: 5 bases; J trimming: 9 bases; junction bases outside the gene matches: 4. From germline, CDR1 is MNHEY and CDR2 SVGAGI. The CDR3 covers 11 residues. The CDR3: CASSIQGRQYF. CDR3 coding DNA: TGTGCCAGCAGTATACAGGGGCGGCAGTACTTC.

V gene TRBV4-2 combines with J gene TRBJ2-1, with 8 bases aligning to TRBD2. Germline V gene lookup returns CDR1 LGHNA and CDR2 YNFKEQ. The CDR3 extends over 18 amino acids. J lost 7 bases, V lost 4 bases, and 18 bases had no gene match. CDR3 sequence (DNA): TGTGCCAGCAGCCGGACGCGACTAGCGTTGGGAAGGGTTAATGAGCAGTTCTTC. It specifies CASSRTRLALGRVNEQFF.

V gene TRBV18 combines with J gene TRBJ2-7; 10 bases agree with TRBD2. V was pared by 2 bases and J by 4 bases, with 11 bases of the junction left unmatched. Germline CDR1 is KGHSH and CDR2 is LQKENI. This CDR3 region has 17 residues. The CDR3 protein is CASSPYGPEREGYEQYF. CDR3 nucleotide sequence: TGTGCCAGCTCACCATACGGTCCGGAGCGGGAGGGTTACGAGCAGTACTTC.

The chain has TRBV6-5 and TRBJ2-1, with TRBD2 matching 9 bases. V lost 6 bases to trimming and J lost 8 bases; unmatched junction nucleotides: 5. Germline assignment: CDR1 MNHEY and CDR2 SVGAGI. The CDR3 consists of 13 residues. DNA of the CDR3: TGTGCCAGCAGAAGCGGGAGGTCTTATGAGCAGTTCTTC. Translated: CASRSGRSYEQFF.

The chain employs TRBV19 and TRBJ2-1, with 13 bases identical to TRBD2. V lost 6 bases, J lost 6 bases, and 2 bases stayed unmatched. This CDR3 spans 14 amino acids. Per germline, CDR1 LNHDA and CDR2 SQIVND (reference sequence). The CDR3 nucleotides are TGTGCCAGTAGGACTAGCGGGGGGATCAATGAGCAGTTCTTC. Translating gives CASRTSGGINEQFF.

This chain links TRBV2 with TRBJ1-3; D remains unclear. Germline V gives CDR1 SNHLY, CDR2 FYNNEI. The CDR3 sequence is 14 residues long. V lost 3 bases and J 1 base, leaving 7 bases between the germline ends. The CDR3 DNA reads TGTGCCAGCAGTGATGAGGTATCTGGAAACACCATATATTTT. Its translation is CASSDEVSGNTIYF. The variable domain in full, completed from reference TRBV2 and TRBJ1-3, reads EPEVTQTPSHQVTQMGQEVILRCVPISNHLYFYWYRQILGQKVEFLVSFYNNEISEKSEIFDDQFSVERPDGSNFTLKIRSTKLEDSAMYFCASSDEVSGNTIYFGEGSWLTVV.

The V gene is TRBV7-3, the J gene TRBJ2-1, with D perhaps matching TRBD1 (6 bases). Trimming cost V 5 bases and J 0 bases, with 17 bases left between them. CDR3 length: 17 amino acids. Germline V gives CDR1 SGHTA, CDR2 FQGTGA. The DNA of the CDR3 is TGTGCCAGCAGCCCCTCGCCGGCAGGGGCCTCCTACAATGAGCAGTTCTTC. Translated, it gives CASSPSPAGASYNEQFF.

The chain joins TRBV6-5 to TRBJ2-7; TRBD2 agrees at 8 bases. CDR3 length: 16 amino acids. The V and J ends lost 2 bases and 1 base, in that order; junction bases with no gene match: 7. Germline CDR1 reads MNHEY; CDR2 reads SVGAGI. This chain's CDR3 is CASSYGKLAASYEQYF. The CDR3, as DNA: TGTGCCAGCAGTTACGGGAAACTAGCGGCTTCCTACGAGCAGTACTTC.

This chain uses TRBV6-5 with TRBJ2-7, with D perhaps TRBD1 (5 bases). The germline V gene has CDR1 MNHEY and CDR2 SVGAGI. Trimming removed 6 bases from V and 2 bases from J, with 14 bases in between. The CDR3 has 14 amino acids. The CDR3 DNA follows: TGTGCCAGCAGGAGAGACAGTCCTCCCTACGAGCAGTACTTC. Translated: CASRRDSPPYEQYF.

This clone was recorded once. The chain links TRBV27 to TRBJ1-3; unclear D gene. This CDR3 contains 14 residues. Per the germline V gene, CDR1 is MNHEY and CDR2 is SMNVEV (reference sequence). V gave up 5 bases and J gave up 4 bases, with 12 bases separating them. The CDR3 is CASSLAPVGNTIYF. In nucleotides, the CDR3 is TGTGCCAGCAGTCTCGCCCCGGTAGGAAACACCATATATTTT.

A note on this clone: The sample has other DNA sequences that encode this CDR3 too. This chain links TRBV7-8 with TRBJ2-7; possibly TRBD2 for D (5 bases). Trimming removed 0 bases from V and 0 bases from J, with 6 bases in between. This CDR3 has 14 residues. The germline V gene has CDR1 SGHVS and CDR2 FQNEAQ. The CDR3 loop reads CASSLAGSSYEQYF. The CDR3 DNA follows: TGTGCCAGCAGCTTAGCAGGGAGCTCCTACGAGCAGTACTTC.

The rearrangement uses TRBV6-5 and TRBJ1-5; the D is unclear. V was cut by 6 bases and J by 0 bases, with 6 bases left in between. The germline gives CDR1 MNHEY, CDR2 SVGAGI. The CDR3 sequence is 13 residues long. CDR3: CASSLNSNQPQHF. The CDR3 DNA sequence: TGTGCCAGCAGCCTAAATAGCAATCAGCCCCAGCATTTT.

This chain links TRBV10-1 with TRBJ1-2, with TRBD1 matching over 10 bases. The trim removed 10 bases at V and 8 bases at J, leaving 10 bases unmatched. This CDR3 is built from 13 residues. Germline V CDR1 and CDR2: WNHNN, SYGVQD (reference sequence). CDR3 loop: CAKWTDRGDGYTF. The CDR3 nucleotides are TGCGCCAAATGGACGGACAGGGGGGACGGCTACACCTTC.

The rearrangement uses TRBV18 and TRBJ2-6, with D hard to call. V was pared by 1 base and J by 0 bases, with 7 bases between. Looked up from germline, CDR1 is KGHSH and CDR2 is LQKENI. CDR3 length: 16 amino acids. Here the CDR3 DNA reads TGTGCCAGCTCACCACGGGCAAGCTCTGGGGCCAACGTCCTGACTTTC. Protein product: CASSPRASSGANVLTF.

This sequence joins TRBV7-9 and TRBJ2-5; 8 nucleotides line up with TRBD1. Losses at the gene ends were 5 bases for V and 3 bases for J; bases not matched to a gene: 14. The CDR3 runs to 17 residues. Germline CDR1 SEHNR, CDR2 FQNEAQ (reference sequence). The CDR3 loop reads CASSLPPGGFLEETQYF. The CDR3 coding sequence is TGTGCCAGCAGCCTCCCCCCAGGGGGCTTTTTAGAAGAGACCCAGTACTTC.

V usage is TRBV5-8 and J usage is TRBJ1-6; D uncertain. This CDR3 is 13 amino acids long. CDR1 and CDR2 (germline): SGHTS, YDEGEE. V was clipped by 1 base and J by 9 bases, with 8 bases between them. CDR3 in DNA: TGTGCCAGCAGCTTGCAGTCTAGTTCACCCCTCCACTTT. Amino acids: CASSLQSSSPLHF.

The genes are TRBV4-2 and TRBJ2-5; possibly TRBD2 for D (5 bases). Germline V lookup: CDR1 LGHNA, CDR2 YNFKEQ. V was trimmed by 6 bases and J by 5 bases, leaving 19 bases between them. This CDR3 has 15 residues. CDR3 protein: CASRRTLDSAETQYF. DNA for the CDR3: TGTGCCAGCAGGCGCACCTTGGACTCAGCGGAGACCCAGTACTTC.

As DNA, the CDR3 is TGTGCCAGCAGCGTAAAAGGGACACCTTCCACCGTCTATGGCTACACCTTC. Amino acid sequence: CASSVKGTPSTVYGYTF. The chain is built from TRBV9 and TRBJ1-2; D possibly corresponds to TRBD1 (6 bases). Germline CDR1 SGDLS, CDR2 YYNGEE. V was trimmed by 1 base and J by 4 bases, leaving 20 bases between them. This CDR3 spans 17 amino acids. Looking up the rest from reference TRBV9 and TRBJ1-2 gives the full variable domain: DSGVTQTPKHLITATGQRVTLRCSPRSGDLSVYWYQQSLDQGLQFLIQYYNGEERAKGNILERFSAQQFPDLHSELNLSSLELGDSALYFCASSVKGTPSTVYGYTFGSGTRLTVV.

The J gene is TRBJ2-7, the V gene TRBV6-1; TRBD1 might be the D (6 bases). The CDR3 sequence is 15 residues long. Deletions cut 9 bases from V and 3 bases from J, with 21 bases between. Germline V CDR1 and CDR2: MNHNS, SASEGT. DNA of the CDR3: TGTGCCAGTTTTACTGGGACAATGGGAATCTACGAGCAGTACTTC. Protein product: CASFTGTMGIYEQYF.

The chain combines TRBV4-1 with TRBJ2-7, with TRBD2 as a possible D gene (5 bases). Germline V lookup: CDR1 MGHRA, CDR2 YSYEKL. The V end lost 2 bases, the J end lost 0 bases, and 11 bases lay between the germline ends. The CDR3 extends over 15 amino acids. This CDR3 reads CASSQLALSSYEQYF. DNA for the CDR3: TGCGCCAGCAGCCAATTAGCGTTGAGCTCCTACGAGCAGTACTTC.

V is TRBV7-2 and J is TRBJ2-1, with D tentatively TRBD2 (6 bases). Germline lookup yields CDR1 SGHTA and CDR2 FQGNSA. The CDR3 runs to 12 residues. Trimming left V 8 bases short and J 3 bases short, with 8 bases between. The CDR3: CASGRDYNEQFF. As DNA, the CDR3 is TGTGCCAGCGGGCGGGACTACAATGAGCAGTTCTTC.

V gene TRBV5-6 combines with J gene TRBJ1-2; 7 positions match TRBD1. The CDR3 totals 15 residues. Germline V lookup: CDR1 SGHDT, CDR2 YYEEEE. Trimming took 4 bases from V and 0 from J; bases not matched to a gene: 6. The CDR3 sequence is CASSRQGTANYGYTF. CDR3 DNA: TGTGCCAGCAGCCGACAGGGAACAGCTAACTATGGCTACACCTTC.

This chain connects TRBV25-1 to TRBJ1-2; D is possibly TRBD1 (6 bases). CDR3 length equals 12 residues. The germline CDR1 and CDR2 sequences are MGHDK and SYGVNS. The V end was cut by 8 bases, the J end by 8 bases, with 15 bases between. CDR3 protein: CASHRDTGGYTF. The CDR3 nucleotides read TGTGCCAGCCATCGGGACACCGGGGGCTACACCTTC.

The V and J genes are TRBV5-6 and TRBJ2-7; TRBD2 matches at 7 bases. V lost 6 bases to trimming and J lost 2 bases; unmatched junction nucleotides: 8. The CDR3 extends over 14 amino acids. Looked up from germline, CDR1 is SGHDT and CDR2 is YYEEEE. In nucleotides, the CDR3 is TGTGCCAGCAACCCAGACGGGAGGCCCTACGAGCAGTACTTC. Translated, it gives CASNPDGRPYEQYF.

This chain joins TRBV2 and TRBJ2-2; 8 positions match TRBD1. The germline V gene has CDR1 SNHLY and CDR2 FYNNEI. Trimming removed 5 bases from V and 4 bases from J; junction bases left unmatched: 6. The CDR3 spans 15 residues. The CDR3 DNA follows: TGTGCCAGCAGTAGACAGGGGAGTAGCACCGGGGAGCTGTTTTTT. This translates into CASSRQGSSTGELFF.

The chain uses TRBV11-2 and TRBJ1-4, with D unclear. The CDR3 consists of 19 residues. Germline loops: CDR1 SGHAT, CDR2 FQNNGV. Trimming took 5 bases from V and 2 from J, leaving 24 bases between them. For the CDR3, the DNA is TGTGCCAGCAGCACCAACGGACTGATGAAATCATGGACTAATGAAAAACTGTTTTTT. Residues: CASSTNGLMKSWTNEKLFF.

V is TRBV2 and J is TRBJ2-1; 11 bases fit TRBD2. The V segment lost 5 bases and the J segment 8 bases; nucleotides outside the gene matches: 8. The germline CDR1 and CDR2 sequences are SNHLY and FYNNEI. The CDR3 is 15 amino acids. The CDR3: CASSNSGRVSYEQFF. The CDR3 bases are TGTGCCAGCAGTAATAGCGGGAGGGTCAGCTATGAGCAGTTCTTC.

The chain is built from TRBV4-3 and TRBJ1-3, with D possibly being TRBD1 (6 bases). This CDR3 is built from 16 residues. CDR1 and CDR2 from the germline V gene are LGHNA and YSLEER. Trimming removed 2 bases from V and 2 bases from J, with 13 bases in between. The CDR3 reads CASSQPGGLTGNTIYF. In nucleotides, the CDR3 is TGCGCCAGCAGCCAACCGGGGGGCTTAACTGGAAACACCATATATTTT.